The entry that follows covers one T cell receptor beta chain sequence. This sample is drawn from a study of blood T cells in healthy people across ages. Combining a sample-barcoded 5' primer with a J-beta primer mix, a second PCR ran for 7 to 11 cycles. Using its own MiXCR run on the 5' RACE reads, TCRdb lists one record per CDR3 protein. This sample has fewer than 750,000 distinct CDR3 sequences, with 47% found just once. The V end was cut by 4 bases, the J end by 4 bases, with 17 bases between. The CDR3 runs to 16 residues. Germline CDR1 and CDR2: MNHEY and SVGEGT. Sequencing used blood. This clonotype was sampled from a man aged 80 or over in good health. V usage is TRBV6-2 or TRBV6-3 and J usage is TRBJ1-5, with D uncertain. CDR3 nucleotides: TGTGCCAGCAGTTTAGGCCCTCGCCTGCGGAATCAGCCCCAGCATTTT. It encodes CASSLGPRLRNQPQHF.